This T cell receptor beta chain was recovered during a study of T cell responses to AZD1222 COVID-19 vaccine. Concerning this clone: Antigen unknown.

The data were produced by immunoSEQ multiplex PCR, yet TCRdb's version contains in-frame clones alone and is incomplete. The table includes 80,000 to 95,000 clones, 92% detected once. Study-wide results and caveats: Donors, mostly white British, included more females; clonal diversity was possibly underestimated. Among spike-specific TCRs, nearly half reportedly target unmutated variant regions. At 160-218 and 743-854, vaccine-associated CD4 TCRs were dominant, and they spanned spike. After two AZD1222 doses, spike-specific TCR breadth and depth rose versus day 0.

The sequencing here drew on peripheral blood, taken on day 0 of AZD1222 vaccination. This TCR came from an adult in good health.

The CDR3 sequence is CASSSDRDGGSPLHF. DNA of the CDR3: TGTGCCAGCAGTTCCGACAGGGATGGCGGATCACCCCTCCACTTT. V and J are TRBV6-5 and TRBJ1-6; 7 bases align to TRBD1. The V segment lost 4 bases and the J segment 10 bases; nucleotides outside the gene matches: 10. Per germline, CDR1 MNHEY and CDR2 SVGAGI. This CDR3 comprises 15 residues.